Only a few counts were recorded for the clone carrying this T cell receptor (beta chain). Its target is not known. This entry comes from a study of early T cells in non-severe SARS-CoV-2 infection. Study context: The chains were unpaired, and the sequenced material was bulk RNA from unsorted whole blood. Study-wide points: Clonotype matching in VDJdb favored anti-spike CD8 responses and did not capture private and CD4 specificities.

Tagging with unique molecular identifiers was applied to individual cDNA molecules. One entry per CDR3 protein results from TCRdb running MiXCR on the 5' RACE reads. The repertoire consists of about 43,000 distinct CDR3 sequences, with approximately 11% occurring once and the leading ten covering about 9.6%. Material for sequencing was whole blood. The sequence derives from an adult who was a healthcare worker with PCR-confirmed SARS-CoV-2 infection or an uninfected control (not recorded which).

The CDR3 loop reads CASSLSGYAGLYNEQFF. The CDR3 nucleotides are TGTGCCAGCAGCTTAAGTGGGTACGCGGGGTTGTACAATGAGCAGTTCTTC. The V gene is TRBV7-3, the J gene TRBJ2-1; maybe TRBD2 (6 bases). V gave up 1 base and J gave up 4 bases, with 17 bases separating them. Germline CDR1 SGHTA, CDR2 FQGTGA. There are 17 residues in the CDR3. The whole variable domain, filled in from reference TRBV7-3 and TRBJ2-1, reads GAGVSQTPSNKVTEKGKYVELRCDPISGHTALYWYRQSLGQGPEFLIYFQGTGAADDSGLPNDRFFAVRPEGSVSTLKIQRTERGDSAVYLCASSLSGYAGLYNEQFFGPGTRLTVL.